Below, 26 T cell receptor beta chains from the same sample are listed, as sequenced in a study of blood T cells in healthy people across ages. Together with a sample-barcoded 5' primer, a J-beta primer mix was included in a second PCR lasting roughly 6 to 12 cycles. TCRdb reanalysed the 5' RACE reads using MiXCR and keeps one entry per CDR3 protein. The sample yields approximately 1,700,000 distinct CDR3 sequences, 39% seen once. The sequencing sample was made of blood. The receptors derive from a human donor in good health.

V and J are TRBV20-1 and TRBJ1-5; no reliable D call. Trimming removed 6 bases at V and 0 bases at J, with 18 bases between. This CDR3 has 16 amino acids. Germline CDR1 DFQATT, CDR2 SNEGSKA (reference sequence). For the CDR3, the DNA is TGCAGTGCCCGGGAGTATCGAGGCAATAGCAATCAGCCCCAGCATTTT. Residues: CSAREYRGNSNQPQHF.

This clonotype was detected a few times. The chain links TRBV11-2 to TRBJ2-3; 8 nucleotides align to TRBD2. Trimming removed 2 bases from V and 3 bases from J; junction bases left unmatched: 10. Germline V CDR1 and CDR2: SGHAT, FQNNGV. This CDR3 has 17 residues. The DNA of the CDR3 is TGTGCCAGCAGCTTATCTACTGCGGGGGGACTAACAGATACGCAGTATTTT. Translating it yields CASSLSTAGGLTDTQYF.

This sequence joins TRBV7-2 and TRBJ1-2; 9 bases are shared with TRBD1. The CDR3 extends over 13 amino acids. After removal of 2 bases from V and 11 bases from J, the junction contained 6 bases not matched to a gene. Germline V gene data show CDR1 as SGHTA and CDR2 as FQGNSA. Here the CDR3 reads CASSLNRGHAYTF. The CDR3 DNA is TGTGCCAGCAGCTTAAACAGGGGGCACGCATACACCTTC.

The V gene is TRBV12-3 or TRBV12-4, the J gene TRBJ2-7; 7 positions match TRBD2. The CDR3 spans 16 residues. The trim removed 3 bases at V and 6 bases at J, leaving 14 bases unmatched. This CDR3 reads CASSFEAGRVLREQYF. Here the CDR3 DNA reads TGTGCCAGCAGTTTTGAGGCAGGGAGGGTCCTACGCGAGCAGTACTTC.

V usage is TRBV6-2 or TRBV6-3 and J usage is TRBJ2-7; a weak D match, TRBD1 (5 bases). The length of the CDR3 is 12 residues. Germline loops: CDR1 MNHEY, CDR2 SVGEGT. Between the trimmed V and J ends, which lost 6 bases and 4 bases, there was a span of 10 bases. The CDR3 reads CASRYRGYEQYF. As DNA, the CDR3 is TGTGCCAGCAGGTATAGGGGTTACGAGCAGTACTTC.

The chain carries TRBV4-3 and TRBJ2-1; weak D call: TRBD2 (5 bases). Germline values: CDR1 LGHNA, CDR2 YSLEER. The CDR3 contains 16 residues. Trimming stripped 3 bases from V and 3 bases from J, with 15 bases between. The CDR3 loop is CASSQDRDLGYNEQFF. CDR3 nucleotide sequence: TGCGCCAGCAGCCAGGACCGGGATTTAGGCTACAATGAGCAGTTCTTC.

The chain recombines TRBV20-1 with TRBJ2-7, with D unresolved. The CDR3 has 15 amino acids. V dropped 5 bases and J dropped 1 base, with 18 bases sitting between them. Germline CDR1 reads DFQATT; CDR2 reads SNEGSKA (reference sequence). CDR3 coding DNA: TGCAGTGCTTCCAGTCCCCGAGGATGGTCCTACGAGCAGTACTTC. Its protein is CSASSPRGWSYEQYF.

The V call is TRBV7-6, the J call TRBJ2-1; D call uncertain. This CDR3 comprises 13 residues. Germline V gene lookup returns CDR1 SGHVS and CDR2 FNYEAQ. With 5 bases removed from V and 5 bases from J, the gap between germline ends came to 10 bases. CDR3 amino acids: CASSRDLDNEQFF. CDR3 sequence (DNA): TGTGCCAGCAGCAGAGACCTAGACAATGAGCAGTTCTTC.

V and J are TRBV2 and TRBJ2-3; the D gene is possibly TRBD1 (5 bases). V was pared by 5 bases and J by 0 bases, with 12 bases between. The V gene's germline CDR1 is SNHLY and CDR2 FYNNEI. This CDR3 comprises 15 residues. The CDR3 sequence: CASSMQGQSTDTQYF. The CDR3, as DNA: TGTGCCAGCAGTATGCAGGGTCAGAGCACAGATACGCAGTATTTT.

This chain joins TRBV7-6 and TRBJ2-1, with 13 positions matching TRBD2. The CDR3 has 15 residues. CDR1 and CDR2 (germline): SGHVS, FNYEAQ. J was trimmed by 9 bases and V by 5 bases; bases with no gene match: 7. The CDR3 DNA follows: TGTGCCAGCAGCCGTGGGACTAGCGGGGTTTTTGAGCAGTTCTTC. Translated: CASSRGTSGVFEQFF.

The rearrangement uses TRBV7-8 and TRBJ2-7; TRBD1 agrees at 8 bases. Germline V gene data show CDR1 as SGHVS and CDR2 as FQNEAQ. J gave up 12 bases and V 5 bases, and 15 bases lay outside the gene matches. The CDR3 sequence is 14 residues long. The CDR3 DNA is TGTGCCAGCAGCCTAGGGACAGGCGAACGTACGAGGTACTTC. It codes for CASSLGTGERTRYF.

The CDR3 DNA reads as TGTGCCAGCAGGGATACCGGGAGACTCGTCGGAACAACTCCCGGGGAGCTGTTTTTT. This gives the protein CASRDTGRLVGTTPGELFF. The rearrangement joins TRBV7-2 to TRBJ2-2; TRBD2 is a possible D gene (6 bases). Germline V CDR1 and CDR2: SGHTA, FQGNSA. Trimming took off 6 bases at V and 6 bases at J, with 29 bases between the two ends. This CDR3 is built from 19 residues. Full variable domain (missing parts from reference TRBV7-2 and TRBJ2-2): GAGVSQSPSNKVTEKGKDVELRCDPISGHTALYWYRQSLGQGLEFLIYFQGNSAPDKSGLPSDRFSAERTGGSVSTLTIQRTQQEDSAVYLCASRDTGRLVGTTPGELFFGEGSRLTVL.

The gene calls are TRBV4-1 and TRBJ2-3; TRBD2 matches at 8 bases. V shed 0 bases, J shed 6 bases, and the junction held 5 bases outside the gene matches. This CDR3 has 15 amino acids. Germline CDR1 is MGHRA and CDR2 is YSYEKL. The chain's CDR3 is CASSQEVAGWDTQYF. CDR3 nucleotides: TGCGCCAGCAGCCAAGAAGTAGCGGGGTGGGATACGCAGTATTTT.

The V call is TRBV7-9, the J call TRBJ2-5, with 7 bases that match TRBD2. CDR1 is SEHNR, CDR2 FQNEAQ, per germline (reference sequence). The ends lost 7 bases at V and 4 bases at J; junction bases unmatched: 12. The CDR3 runs to 15 residues. Here the CDR3 reads CASNFSRLAGETQYF. CDR3 sequence (DNA): TGTGCCAGCAACTTTTCGAGACTAGCAGGAGAGACCCAGTACTTC.

This clonotype has only one observation. The junction departs from the called germline gene at one end, perhaps through a read error. V gene TRBV12-3 or TRBV12-4 combines with J gene TRBJ2-3; a possible D gene is TRBD1 (5 bases). This CDR3 is built from 12 residues. In DNA, the CDR3 is TGTGCCAGCAGACAGGAAGCAGATATGCAGTATTTT. This sequence encodes CASRQEADMQYF.

The chain has TRBV27 and TRBJ1-1, with D possibly TRBD1 on 5 matching bases. Germline values: CDR1 MNHEY, CDR2 SMNVEV (reference sequence). Trimming stripped 4 bases from V and 10 bases from J, with 13 bases between. This CDR3 is built from 12 residues. In DNA form, the CDR3 reads TGTGCCAGCAGTTGGGGCCAGGGACGAGCTTTCTTT. It codes for CASSWGQGRAFF.

The chain carries TRBV7-2 and TRBJ2-6, with D perhaps matching TRBD2 (5 bases). V was cut by 2 bases and J by 0 bases, with 17 bases left in between. CDR3 size: 19 residues. Germline V gene data show CDR1 as SGHTA and CDR2 as FQGNSA. Here the CDR3 reads CASSLKRAVLGSGANVLTF. CDR3 sequence (DNA): TGTGCCAGCAGCTTAAAGAGGGCAGTTCTGGGCTCTGGGGCCAACGTCCTGACTTTC.

This clonotype was observed a few times. This chain links TRBV7-7 with TRBJ2-1; D gene ambiguous. This CDR3 has 14 amino acids. Germline V gene sequence: CDR1 SSHAT, CDR2 FNYEAQ (reference sequence). The V end was cut by 5 bases, the J end by 2 bases, with 10 bases between. The CDR3 coding sequence is TGTGCCAGCAGCCCCTACGGAACCTACAATGAGCAGTTCTTC. Its translation: CASSPYGTYNEQFF.

The chain links TRBV10-3 to TRBJ2-4; D is uncertain. The CDR3 spans 12 residues. The V gene's germline CDR1 is ENHRY and CDR2 SYGVKD. V lost 3 bases, J lost 15 bases, and 15 bases lay in between. CDR3 bases: TGTGCCATCAGTGAAACTACCACCGCCTCGTACTTC. Translated: CAISETTTASYF.

V and J are TRBV7-2 and TRBJ1-2; 8 bases line up with TRBD1. The V and J ends lost 0 bases and 7 bases, in that order; junction bases with no gene match: 7. Germline loops: CDR1 SGHTA, CDR2 FQGNSA. The CDR3 contains 15 residues. In DNA, the CDR3 is TGTGCCAGCAGCTTAGCCACGACAGGGGTCTCTGGCTACACCTTC. Protein: CASSLATTGVSGYTF.

The V and J genes are TRBV7-2 and TRBJ2-7; D is possibly TRBD1 (5 bases). Germline V lookup: CDR1 SGHTA, CDR2 FQGNSA. Trimming stripped 5 bases from V and 5 bases from J, with 19 bases between. The CDR3 spans 15 residues. CDR3: CASSQGPLPPNEQYF. For the CDR3, the DNA is TGTGCCAGCAGCCAGGGCCCCCTGCCTCCGAACGAGCAGTACTTC. Full variable domain (remainder filled in from reference TRBV7-2 and TRBJ2-7): GAGVSQSPSNKVTEKGKDVELRCDPISGHTALYWYRQSLGQGLEFLIYFQGNSAPDKSGLPSDRFSAERTGGSVSTLTIQRTQQEDSAVYLCASSQGPLPPNEQYFGPGTRLTVT.

V is TRBV7-2 and J is TRBJ2-2; the match to TRBD2 covers 7 bases. Germline V gene lookup returns CDR1 SGHTA and CDR2 FQGNSA. V lost 5 bases, J lost 2 bases, and 8 bases stayed unmatched. This CDR3 is built from 16 residues. In nucleotides, the CDR3 is TGTGCCAGCAGCGACGGACTAGTACGCAACACCGGGGAGCTGTTTTTT. Encoded protein: CASSDGLVRNTGELFF.

The chain is built from TRBV25-1 and TRBJ1-1, with D unresolved. Germline V gene data show CDR1 as MGHDK and CDR2 as SYGVNS. Trimming removed 3 bases at V and 1 base at J, with 9 bases between. The CDR3 totals 14 residues. The CDR3 loop reads CASSEGVRNTEAFF. The CDR3 region has the DNA TGTGCCAGCAGTGAGGGAGTCCGGAACACTGAAGCTTTCTTT.

This clonotype has a handful of counts. This chain links TRBV5-1 with TRBJ2-3; TRBD2 agrees at 7 bases. The length of the CDR3 is 19 residues. Per the germline V gene, CDR1 is SGHRS and CDR2 is YFSETQ. V gave up 3 bases and J gave up 0 bases; unmatched junction bases: 16. CDR3 coding DNA: TGCGCCAGCAGCTACCCTGAGACGTATTCGGGGGGAAGCACAGATACGCAGTATTTT. It is translated as CASSYPETYSGGSTDTQYF.

The chain joins TRBV6-2 or TRBV6-3 to TRBJ2-7; D is ambiguous. This CDR3 contains 15 residues. Germline V gives CDR1 MNHEY, CDR2 SVGEGT. The V and J ends lost 2 bases and 0 bases respectively, with 11 bases between them. CDR3 DNA: TGTGCCAGCAGTTACGGCCTCATACCCTCCTACGAGCAGTACTTC. Translation gives CASSYGLIPSYEQYF.

The chain carries TRBV9 and TRBJ2-1, with 11 bases identical to TRBD2. The CDR3 runs to 16 residues. With V trimmed by 4 bases and J by 2 bases, 5 bases remained unmatched. Germline values: CDR1 SGDLS, CDR2 YYNGEE. The CDR3 sequence is CASSPNSGGAYNEQFF. DNA of the CDR3: TGTGCCAGCAGCCCCAATAGCGGGGGGGCCTACAATGAGCAGTTCTTC. Looking up the rest from reference TRBV9 and TRBJ2-1 gives the full variable domain: DSGVTQTPKHLITATGQRVTLRCSPRSGDLSVYWYQQSLDQGLQFLIQYYNGEERAKGNILERFSAQQFPDLHSELNLSSLELGDSALYFCASSPNSGGAYNEQFFGPGTRLTVL.